Presented here are 8 T cell receptor beta chains from one specimen sequenced in a study of technical replicates of blood from a few donors. Generated by immunoSEQ multiplex PCR, the TCRdb table keeps only in-frame clones and is missing some. The sample contains about 66,000 clones, 92% of which appear only once. Material for sequencing was T cells isolated from PBMCs. Receptors were obtained from a human donor in good health.

The chain is built from TRBV5-1 and TRBJ2-7; TRBD2 matches 12 bases. There are 15 residues in the CDR3. Per germline, CDR1 SGHRS and CDR2 YFSETQ. The ends lost 4 bases at V and 11 bases at J; junction bases unmatched: 13. CDR3 sequence: CASSPGTSGRVWEYF. CDR3 bases: TGCGCCAGCAGCCCTGGGACTAGCGGGCGGGTTTGGGAGTACTTC.

The chain uses TRBV6-1 and TRBJ2-2; weak D call: TRBD2 (6 bases). The CDR3 totals 13 residues. V was cut by 10 bases and J by 0 bases, with 9 bases left in between. Germline CDR1 is MNHNS and CDR2 is SASEGT. The CDR3 reads CATGLTNTGELFF. The CDR3 coding sequence is TGTGCCACGGGACTTACGAACACCGGGGAGCTGTTTTTT.

J is TRBJ1-2 and V is TRBV11-2, with D hard to call. The CDR3 extends over 16 amino acids. The ends were cut back, 1 base at V and 8 bases at J, with 20 bases in the middle. Germline V gene data show CDR1 as SGHAT and CDR2 as FQNNGV. The CDR3 here is CASSLGPRVPFGGYTF. DNA for the CDR3: TGTGCCAGCAGCTTAGGGCCCCGGGTCCCTTTCGGGGGCTACACCTTC.

The gene calls are TRBV5-4 and TRBJ2-5; D gene ambiguous. Deletions cut 1 base from V and 4 bases from J, with 11 bases between. The V gene's germline CDR1 is SGHNT and CDR2 YYREEE (reference sequence). The CDR3 runs 14 residues. The CDR3, as DNA: TGTGCCAGCAGCTTGAAAGCGCTTTCAGAGACCCAGTACTTC. Residues: CASSLKALSETQYF.

V is TRBV27 and J is TRBJ2-1; 13 bases line up with TRBD2. The V and J ends lost 5 bases and 10 bases, in that order; junction bases with no gene match: 8. Germline V gene lookup returns CDR1 MNHEY and CDR2 SMNVEV (reference sequence). CDR3 length: 15 residues. The DNA of the CDR3 is TGTGCCAGCAGTCAACTAGCGGGAGGGCCTCCCGAGCAGTTCTTC. As protein: CASSQLAGGPPEQFF.

This chain joins TRBV5-4 and TRBJ1-5; 8 bases fit TRBD1. With V trimmed by 0 bases and J by 4 bases, 3 bases remained unmatched. The length of the CDR3 is 15 residues. Germline V gene data show CDR1 as SGHNT and CDR2 as YYREEE (reference sequence). CDR3 coding DNA: TGTGCCAGCAGCTTGGGAGGACAGGGAAATCAGCCCCAGCATTTT. Translated, it gives CASSLGGQGNQPQHF.

The V and J genes are TRBV21-1 and TRBJ2-7; the table calls TRBD1, which could not be checked here. TRBV21-1 is classified as a pseudogene. This CDR3 has 13 amino acids. The CDR3 spells CASSKPPFRGWTF. Written as DNA, the CDR3 is TGTGCCAGCAGCAAACCCCCGTTTAGGGGATGGACCTTC.

The V call is TRBV9, the J call TRBJ2-7; TRBD2 matches at 12 bases. CDR3 length: 16 amino acids. V shed 5 bases, J shed 3 bases, and the junction held 9 bases outside the gene matches. In germline, CDR1 is SGDLS, CDR2 YYNGEE. The CDR3 DNA is TGTGCCAGCAGTGCTAAACCGGGACTAGCGGGCTACGAGCAGTACTTC. Translated, it gives CASSAKPGLAGYEQYF.